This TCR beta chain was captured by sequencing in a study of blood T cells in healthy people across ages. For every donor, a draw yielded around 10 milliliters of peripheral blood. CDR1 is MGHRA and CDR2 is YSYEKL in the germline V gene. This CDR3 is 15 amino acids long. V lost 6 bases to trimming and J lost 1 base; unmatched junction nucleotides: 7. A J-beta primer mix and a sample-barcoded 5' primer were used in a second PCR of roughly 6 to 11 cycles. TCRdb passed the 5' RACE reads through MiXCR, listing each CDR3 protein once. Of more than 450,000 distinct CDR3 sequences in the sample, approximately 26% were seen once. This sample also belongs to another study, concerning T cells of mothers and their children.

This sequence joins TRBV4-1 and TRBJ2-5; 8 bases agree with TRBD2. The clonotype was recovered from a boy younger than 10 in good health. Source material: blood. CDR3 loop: CASRATSGRQETQYF. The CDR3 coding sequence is TGCGCCAGCAGAGCCACTAGCGGACGCCAAGAGACCCAGTACTTC.